These 15 T cell receptor beta chains originate from one sample sequenced in a study of T cells after yellow fever vaccination. MiXCR, run by TCRdb on the 5' RACE reads, gives a single entry per CDR3 protein. The table has about 300,000 distinct CDR3 sequences, around 10% seen once; the top ten hold 3% to 3.5%. The starting material was CD4+ T cells sorted from PBMCs, obtained 5 days after the yellow fever booster vaccination. The receptors stem from a man in his late teens or twenties who received the YFV17D yellow fever vaccine.

The table lists this clonotype with a few counts. The rearrangement joins TRBV10-3 to TRBJ2-3, with 12 bases fitting TRBD2. V dropped 6 bases and J dropped 3; count of bases not matched to a gene: 4. Germline values: CDR1 ENHRY, CDR2 SYGVKD. There are 15 residues in the CDR3. The CDR3 nucleotides read TGTGCCATCAGCCGACTAGCGGGGGTAACAGATACGCAGTATTTT. Translated: CAISRLAGVTDTQYF.

This sequence joins TRBV7-3 and TRBJ2-3, with 8 bases fitting TRBD2. J was trimmed by 4 bases and V by 5 bases; bases with no gene match: 11. This CDR3 contains 16 residues. Germline CDR1 is SGHTA and CDR2 is FQGTGA. CDR3 sequence (DNA): TGTGCCAGCAGCCGCACCGGGACTAGTTCAGCAGATACGCAGTATTTT. Translation gives CASSRTGTSSADTQYF.

The table lists this clonotype with many counts. The genes are TRBV20-1 and TRBJ2-5; no reliable D call. V was shortened by 3 bases and J by 3 bases, with 8 bases between the two germline ends. CDR1 and CDR2 from the germline V gene are DFQATT and SNEGSKA (reference sequence). The CDR3 runs to 12 residues. CDR3 loop: CSARLGEETQYF. The CDR3 DNA reads TGCAGTGCTAGGCTTGGCGAAGAGACCCAGTACTTC.

The count of this clonotype is one. This chain joins TRBV6-2 or TRBV6-3 and TRBJ2-2; TRBD2 is a possible D gene (6 bases). Germline CDR1 and CDR2: MNHEY and SVGEGT. The CDR3 is 14 residues long. Deletions cut 2 bases from V and 7 bases from J, with 11 bases between. CDR3 nucleotide sequence: TGTGCCAGCAGTTACCGGACTATAATCGGGGAGCTGTTTTTT. Translation gives CASSYRTIIGELFF.

The J gene is TRBJ2-1, the V gene TRBV10-3; 13 nucleotides line up with TRBD2. The CDR3 sequence is 20 residues long. Germline values: CDR1 ENHRY, CDR2 SYGVKD. The ends lost 0 bases at V and 0 bases at J; junction bases unmatched: 8. In DNA, the CDR3 is TGTGCCATCAGTGAGTCGATCGGTACTAGCGGGGGGGCCTCCTACAATGAGCAGTTCTTC. This codes for CAISESIGTSGGASYNEQFF.

In this sample, this clonotype turned up many times. V usage is TRBV5-4 and J usage is TRBJ2-5; TRBD2 matches 8 bases. V lost 4 bases and J lost 5; bases outside the gene matches: 13. The CDR3 sequence is 16 residues long. The germline V gene has CDR1 SGHNT and CDR2 YYREEE (reference sequence). This CDR3 is CASSPRGGQSRETQYF. The CDR3 nucleotides read TGTGCCAGCAGCCCCCGGGGGGGGCAAAGCAGGGAGACCCAGTACTTC.

This chain links TRBV20-1 with TRBJ2-2, with D uncertain. The CDR3 contains 13 residues. V was shortened by 6 bases and J by 1 base, with 9 bases between the two germline ends. Germline-derived CDR1 and CDR2 are DFQATT and SNEGSKA (reference sequence). As DNA, the CDR3 is TGCAGTGCGGGTCTGGTGAACACCGGGGAGCTGTTTTTT. Protein: CSAGLVNTGELFF.

This clonotype occurred a few times. The chain uses TRBV10-2 and TRBJ1-4; 10 nucleotides align to TRBD1. CDR3 size: 14 residues. CDR1 WSHSY and CDR2 SAAADI come from the germline V gene. Unmatched junction bases numbered 8, after V lost 8 bases and J lost 8 bases. The CDR3 spells CASGPRDRGEKLFF. As DNA, the CDR3 is TGCGCCAGCGGCCCGCGGGACAGGGGCGAAAAACTGTTTTTT.

This clonotype showed up just a few times. J is TRBJ1-5 and V is TRBV29-1; perhaps TRBD1 as D (6 bases). In germline, CDR1 is SQVTM, CDR2 ANQGSEA. The CDR3 loop spans 12 amino acids. The V and J ends lost 4 bases and 7 bases respectively, with 11 bases between them. CDR3 protein: CSVAGQGQPQHF. CDR3 coding DNA: TGCAGCGTTGCGGGACAAGGACAGCCCCAGCATTTT.

This clonotype was seen more than once but under ten times. The V and J genes are TRBV14 and TRBJ1-2; 7 bases are a match to TRBD1. V shed 1 base and J 6 bases; nucleotides not matched to a gene: 8. CDR1 and CDR2 from the germline V gene are SGHDN and FVKESK. This CDR3 has 15 amino acids. CDR3 sequence reads: CASSQVIGTVHGYTF. The CDR3 nucleotides read TGTGCCAGCAGCCAAGTCATAGGGACAGTGCATGGCTACACCTTC.

This clonotype has a handful of counts. J is TRBJ2-1 and V is TRBV4-1; 13 nucleotides match TRBD2. This CDR3 is built from 18 residues. Trimming at V came to 4 bases and at J to 0 bases, leaving 6 bases not matched to a gene. Germline values: CDR1 MGHRA, CDR2 YSYEKL. Here the CDR3 DNA reads TGCGCCAGCAGCCCGCGGGGACTAGCGGGGATCTCCTACAATGAGCAGTTCTTC. Translation: CASSPRGLAGISYNEQFF.

This clonotype was seen more than once but under ten times. The V call is TRBV9, the J call TRBJ2-5, with D tentatively TRBD1 (8 bases). The CDR3 length is 15 residues. In germline, CDR1 is SGDLS, CDR2 YYNGEE. V dropped 2 bases and J dropped 5 bases, with 16 bases sitting between them. CDR3 region: CASSVDRGGSETQYF. The CDR3 bases are TGTGCCAGCAGCGTCGACAGGGGAGGGTCGGAGACCCAGTACTTC.

In its sample, this clonotype was seen many times. This rearrangement joins TRBV7-2 to TRBJ2-7; 9 nucleotides line up with TRBD2. CDR3 length equals 16 residues. From germline, CDR1 is SGHTA and CDR2 FQGNSA. V trimming: 0 bases; J trimming: 7 bases; junction bases outside the gene matches: 10. The CDR3 here is CASSLASIAGAGEQYF. DNA of the CDR3: TGTGCCAGCAGCTTAGCGTCCATAGCGGGGGCAGGAGAGCAGTACTTC.

This clonotype occurred a few times. The rearrangement joins TRBV6-1 to TRBJ1-5; D ambiguous. The CDR3 consists of 13 residues. CDR1 is MNHNS, CDR2 SASEGT, per germline. V lost 6 bases and J lost 5, with 11 bases in between. The CDR3 bases are TGTGCCAGCAGAGTGAATAATTATCAGCCCCAGCATTTT. It encodes CASRVNNYQPQHF.

The chain carries TRBV4-3 and TRBJ2-6; 12 nucleotides align to TRBD1. The CDR3 runs 20 residues. CDR1 LGHNA and CDR2 YSLEER come from the germline V gene. The ends lost 0 bases at V and 3 bases at J; junction bases unmatched: 9. For the CDR3, the DNA is TGCGCCAGCAGCCAAGATCCCCGGGGACAGGGGGCGAGTGGGGCCAACGTCCTGACTTTC. Residues: CASSQDPRGQGASGANVLTF.